The 27 T cell receptor beta chains below were found in one sample sequenced in a study of blood T cell repertoires in COVID-19 (dated by TCRdb to the early 2020s). Libraries were constructed by the immunoSEQ multiplex PCR assay. What TCRdb holds here is the immuneACCESS table cut down to in-frame rearrangements. Part of the clones is not present; checked against another copy, under half of the missing clones reflect an unresolved V gene, and the others are unexplained. The sample table holds about 180,000 clones, of which just under 80% were seen once. The ten largest clones capture 5% to 8.5% of the sample. Sequenced sample: peripheral blood. The receptors shown here come from a man between 70 and 80 years old with active or convalescent COVID-19.

V usage is TRBV9 and J usage is TRBJ2-7, with D perhaps TRBD2 (6 bases). The germline V gene encodes CDR1 SGDLS and CDR2 YYNGEE. This CDR3 comprises 14 residues. V shed 4 bases and J shed 6 bases, with 17 bases lying between them. The CDR3 is CASSQVLGDSEQYF. The CDR3 DNA sequence: TGTGCCAGCAGCCAAGTCTTGGGGGACTCCGAGCAGTACTTC.

This chain joins TRBV6-5 and TRBJ1-1, with D hard to call. The CDR3 is 16 amino acids. In germline, CDR1 is MNHEY, CDR2 SVGAGI. With 0 bases removed from V and 0 bases from J, the gap between germline ends came to 11 bases. The CDR3 protein is CASSYSKARMNTEAFF. The CDR3 nucleotides read TGTGCCAGCAGTTACTCGAAGGCGCGGATGAACACTGAAGCTTTCTTT.

The chain carries TRBV7-2 and TRBJ2-1; TRBD2 matches at 8 bases. The CDR3 runs to 15 residues. Losses at the gene ends were 6 bases for V and 4 bases for J; bases not matched to a gene: 8. Germline V gene lookup returns CDR1 SGHTA and CDR2 FQGNSA. CDR3 sequence: CASSRALAAYNEQFF. The CDR3 coding sequence is TGTGCCAGCAGTAGAGCACTAGCGGCGTACAATGAGCAGTTCTTC.

This CDR3 reads CASSRREGEGYTF. CDR3 nucleotides: TGTGCCAGCAGCCGGAGGGAGGGCGAGGGCTACACCTTC. The rearrangement links TRBV4-2 to TRBJ1-2; D gene uncertain. Germline V gene data show CDR1 as LGHNA and CDR2 as YNFKEQ. The CDR3 has 13 residues. Trimming removed 4 bases at V and 8 bases at J, with 14 bases between.

V and J are TRBV24-1 and TRBJ1-1; perhaps TRBD1 as D (5 bases). Trimming took 3 bases from V and 9 from J, leaving 10 bases between them. The CDR3 contains 12 residues. Germline V gives CDR1 KGHDR, CDR2 SFDVKD. For the CDR3, the DNA is TGTGCCACCAGTGATCAGGGAGGGAAAGCTTTCTTT. Protein sequence: CATSDQGGKAFF.

V gene TRBV29-1 combines with J gene TRBJ2-1; 7 nucleotides align to TRBD2. Germline CDR1 and CDR2: SQVTM and ANQGSEA. This CDR3 has 15 residues. V gave up 3 bases and J gave up 3 bases; unmatched junction bases: 8. For the CDR3, the DNA is TGCAGCGTTGATACGTCGCTAGCGGTCTACAATGAGCAGTTCTTC. Translation: CSVDTSLAVYNEQFF.

This chain links TRBV10-3 with TRBJ1-2; TRBD1 might be the D (5 bases). Germline-derived CDR1 and CDR2 are ENHRY and SYGVKD. The CDR3 extends over 12 amino acids. V lost 4 bases and J lost 4, with 7 bases in between. In DNA, the CDR3 is TGTGCCATCAGTGCTGACAGCTATGGCTACACCTTC. It is translated as CAISADSYGYTF.

This rearrangement joins TRBV5-1 to TRBJ1-1; D may be TRBD1 (6 bases). The CDR3 contains 14 residues. V dropped 4 bases and J dropped 2 bases, with 12 bases sitting between them. Germline V gives CDR1 SGHRS, CDR2 YFSETQ. CDR3 bases: TGCGCCAGCAGCGCGGACAGAGCTAACACTGAAGCTTTCTTT. Its translation is CASSADRANTEAFF. The full variable domain, rest sourced from reference TRBV5-1 and TRBJ1-1, is KAGVTQTPRYLIKTRGQQVTLSCSPISGHRSVSWYQQTPGQGLQFLFEYFSETQRNKGNFPGRFSGRQFSNSRSEMNVSTLELGDSALYLCASSADRANTEAFFGQGTRLTVV.

This clone was detected only once. This chain links TRBV9 with TRBJ1-6; TRBD1 might be the D (5 bases). The CDR3 runs 15 residues. CDR1 is SGDLS and CDR2 is YYNGEE in the germline V gene. V shed 0 bases and J shed 8 bases, with 12 bases lying between them. CDR3 bases: TGTGCCAGCAGCGTAGCATCCGGGGGGGATTCACCCCTCCACTTT. It specifies CASSVASGGDSPLHF.

The rearrangement uses TRBV7-2 and TRBJ2-3; 12 bases are a match to TRBD2. Germline V lookup: CDR1 SGHTA, CDR2 FQGNSA. This CDR3 has 17 residues. J gave up 4 bases and V 3 bases, and 8 bases lay outside the gene matches. The CDR3 DNA reads as TGTGCCAGCAGCTTGGAAGGACTAGCGGGGAATGCAGATACGCAGTATTTT. Protein: CASSLEGLAGNADTQYF.

The genes are TRBV14 and TRBJ2-7; tentative D call: TRBD1 (5 bases). This CDR3 has 15 residues. From germline, CDR1 is SGHDN and CDR2 FVKESK. Trimming left V 0 bases short and J 2 bases short, with 11 bases between. CDR3 residues: CASSQEQGFTYEQYF. The CDR3 DNA sequence: TGTGCCAGCAGCCAAGAGCAGGGCTTCACCTACGAGCAGTACTTC.

The chain links TRBV27 to TRBJ1-1; 9 bases map to TRBD1. V shed 6 bases, J shed 6 bases, and the junction held 23 bases outside the gene matches. This CDR3 comprises 19 residues. CDR1 is MNHEY, CDR2 SMNVEV, per germline (reference sequence). The DNA of the CDR3 is TGTGCCAGCAGACCCCTCTCCGGGACAGGGCGGGTCGGTCGGGCTGAAGCTTTCTTT. This codes for CASRPLSGTGRVGRAEAFF.

The chain employs TRBV5-1 and TRBJ1-4, with D possibly TRBD1 on 6 matching bases. CDR1 and CDR2 from the germline V gene are SGHRS and YFSETQ. The CDR3 is 14 residues long. V was cut by 4 bases and J by 5 bases, with 12 bases left in between. The CDR3 DNA is TGCGCCAGCAGCCCGGACAGACCGAATGAAAAACTGTTTTTT. This translates into CASSPDRPNEKLFF.

The chain uses TRBV13 and TRBJ2-3, with a possible D match to TRBD2 (6 bases). Trimming left V 1 base short and J 1 base short, with 12 bases between. Germline CDR1 reads PRHDT; CDR2 reads FYEKMQ (reference sequence). This CDR3 has 16 residues. The CDR3 here is CASSLVRGTRTDTQYF. The DNA of the CDR3 is TGTGCCAGCAGCTTAGTTCGGGGGACCCGCACAGATACGCAGTATTTT.

V and J are TRBV13 and TRBJ2-1; 9 bases map to TRBD1. The CDR3 has 15 residues. Unmatched junction bases numbered 10, after V lost 3 bases and J lost 10 bases. Per germline, CDR1 PRHDT and CDR2 FYEKMQ (reference sequence). The CDR3 sequence: CASSLNPGQGWEQFF. CDR3 coding DNA: TGTGCCAGCAGCTTGAATCCGGGACAGGGTTGGGAGCAGTTCTTC.

This chain joins TRBV10-1 and TRBJ2-7; 9 nucleotides match TRBD1. V lost 3 bases and J lost 6; bases outside the gene matches: 9. The CDR3 covers 15 residues. Germline CDR1 WNHNN, CDR2 SYGVQD (reference sequence). The CDR3 loop reads CASSDPGQGFGEQYF. CDR3 DNA: TGCGCCAGCAGTGACCCTGGACAGGGGTTCGGCGAGCAGTACTTC.

The V call is TRBV30, the J call TRBJ1-4; TRBD1 is a possible D gene (5 bases). Deletions cut 3 bases from V and 6 bases from J, with 11 bases between. From germline, CDR1 is GTSNPN and CDR2 SVGIG (reference sequence). This CDR3 has 13 amino acids. This CDR3 is CAWSSGIHEKLFF. The CDR3 region has the DNA TGTGCCTGGAGCTCAGGGATACATGAAAAACTGTTTTTT.

The chain employs TRBV5-1 and TRBJ2-3, with 8 bases lining up with TRBD1. Germline CDR1 SGHRS, CDR2 YFSETQ. The V and J ends lost 3 bases and 3 bases, in that order; junction bases with no gene match: 3. This CDR3 contains 14 residues. Here the CDR3 reads CASSSGTGTDTQYF. Written as DNA, the CDR3 is TGCGCCAGCAGCTCCGGGACAGGTACAGATACGCAGTATTTT.

The chain has TRBV6-5 and TRBJ1-1; 7 bases fit TRBD1. The CDR3 length is 14 residues. Germline-derived CDR1 and CDR2 are MNHEY and SVGAGI. V trimming: 1 base; J trimming: 7 bases; junction bases outside the gene matches: 6. This CDR3 reads CASSYYRGTGEAFF. CDR3 DNA sequence: TGTGCCAGCAGTTACTACAGGGGTACGGGTGAAGCTTTCTTT.

This clone was detected only a few times. The chain carries TRBV2 and TRBJ2-7; 10 nucleotides match TRBD2. CDR1 is SNHLY and CDR2 is FYNNEI in the germline V gene. V gave up 6 bases and J gave up 5 bases; unmatched junction bases: 4. This CDR3 contains 13 residues. CDR3 protein: CASRAGGPNEQYF. CDR3 sequence (DNA): TGTGCCAGCAGAGCGGGAGGGCCGAACGAGCAGTACTTC.

The V and J genes are TRBV5-1 and TRBJ1-6; possibly TRBD1 for D (5 bases). V lost 7 bases, J lost 7 bases, and 21 bases lay in between. In germline, CDR1 is SGHRS, CDR2 YFSETQ. The CDR3 totals 16 residues. The CDR3 here is CASRGTGLGPNSPLHF. For the CDR3, the DNA is TGCGCCAGCCGGGGGACGGGTTTGGGACCAAATTCACCCCTCCACTTT.

CDR3 amino acids: CAWSFGTKETQYF. The CDR3 region has the DNA TGTGCCTGGAGTTTCGGGACTAAAGAGACCCAGTACTTC. The rearrangement links TRBV30 to TRBJ2-5, with TRBD2 matching 7 bases. This CDR3 has 13 residues. The V gene end was trimmed by 2 bases and the J gene end by 3 bases; junction bases not matched to a gene: 3. Germline CDR1 reads GTSNPN; CDR2 reads SVGIG (reference sequence).

This chain joins TRBV12-3 or TRBV12-4 and TRBJ2-7; no firm D call. V was trimmed by 5 bases and J by 7 bases, leaving 15 bases between them. The CDR3 runs 13 residues. The CDR3 DNA is TGTGCCAGCAGTCCATACCCCCTGAGAGAGCAGTACTTC. Its protein is CASSPYPLREQYF.

This clone has only a few counts. The J gene is TRBJ1-1, the V gene TRBV7-8; D remains unclear. V lost 5 bases and J 6 bases, leaving 16 bases between the germline ends. Germline V gene data show CDR1 as SGHVS and CDR2 as FQNEAQ. The length of the CDR3 is 14 residues. The CDR3 DNA is TGTGCCAGCAGCCCCAATGCGGGTGGGGCTGAAGCTTTCTTT. Translating it yields CASSPNAGGAEAFF.

This clone was seen a few times. Other DNA sequences in this specimen translate into the identical CDR3. The chain is built from TRBV30 and TRBJ1-1, with 7 bases aligning to TRBD1. The germline V gene has CDR1 GTSNPN and CDR2 SVGIG (reference sequence). V lost 0 bases to trimming and J lost 5 bases; unmatched junction nucleotides: 6. This CDR3 is 14 amino acids long. CDR3 loop: CAWSVGDRRTEAFF. In DNA form, the CDR3 reads TGTGCCTGGAGTGTCGGGGACAGAAGGACTGAAGCTTTCTTT.

The count of this clone is one. V and J are TRBV3-1 (or the pseudogene TRBV3-2) and TRBJ2-7; D unresolved. In germline, CDR1 is LGHDT, CDR2 YNNKEL (reference sequence). The CDR3 covers 12 residues. Trimming removed 1 base at V and 7 bases at J, with 8 bases between. CDR3 amino acids: CASSQGAREQYF. DNA for the CDR3: TGTGCCAGCAGCCAAGGGGCTCGGGAGCAGTACTTC.

The CDR3 protein is CASSGQGAQPQHF. The CDR3 DNA follows: TGTGCCAGCAGTGGACAGGGTGCTCAGCCCCAGCATTTT. The chain joins TRBV2 to TRBJ1-5; 7 nucleotides align to TRBD1. The germline V gene encodes CDR1 SNHLY and CDR2 FYNNEI. CDR3 length: 13 residues. Losses at the gene ends were 4 bases for V and 6 bases for J; bases not matched to a gene: 3.